This T cell receptor beta chain is drawn from a study of blood T cell repertoires in COVID-19. Whole-study context: From the United States, Italy and Spain came samples of acute and convalescent COVID-19. Nucleic acid was either cDNA or gDNA, and it came from T cells, B-cell-depleted T cells, or PBMCs.

The authors' processing: It was from reference gene primer amplification that nucleated cell counts were estimated. Only in-frame clones appear in the TCRdb table, and some are missing; sequencing was by immunoSEQ multiplex PCR. V, J and clone size derive from that table, while D and trimming were established from the DNA sequence. The table shows 96,000 or so clones, with over 75% occurring only once. This CDR3 has 14 amino acids. Germline V gene data show CDR1 as MNHEY and CDR2 as SVGAGI. V gave up 7 bases and J gave up 9 bases; unmatched junction bases: 12. This receptor was taken from a woman aged 80 or older with acute or convalescent COVID-19. V gene TRBV6-5 combines with J gene TRBJ2-1; 7 bases match TRBD2. The sequenced material came from peripheral blood. Here the CDR3 reads CASTPGRWGGEQFF. The CDR3 bases are TGTGCCAGCACACCAGGGCGCTGGGGGGGTGAGCAGTTCTTC.